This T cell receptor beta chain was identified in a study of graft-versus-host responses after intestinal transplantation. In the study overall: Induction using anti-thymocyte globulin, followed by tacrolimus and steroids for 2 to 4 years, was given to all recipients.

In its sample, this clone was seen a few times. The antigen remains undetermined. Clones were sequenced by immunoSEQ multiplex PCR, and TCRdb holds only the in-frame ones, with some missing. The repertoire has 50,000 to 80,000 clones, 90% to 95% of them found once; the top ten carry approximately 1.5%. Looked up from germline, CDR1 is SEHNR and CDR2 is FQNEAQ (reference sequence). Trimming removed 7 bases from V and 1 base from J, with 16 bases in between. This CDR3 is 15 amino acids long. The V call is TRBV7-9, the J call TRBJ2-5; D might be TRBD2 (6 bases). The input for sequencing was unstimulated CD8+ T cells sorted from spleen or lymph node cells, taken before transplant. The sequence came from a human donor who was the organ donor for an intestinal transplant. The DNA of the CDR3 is TGTGCCAGCATCGAAGGGAGGACGGTCCAAGAGACCCAGTACTTC. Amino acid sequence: CASIEGRTVQETQYF.